Described below is a single T cell receptor (beta chain) sequence and its context. Its antigen is still unknown. The PCR was carried out with 60 Vbeta primers and 13 Jbeta primers. TCRdb's copy holds only in-frame clones and misses some; the assay was immunoSEQ multiplex PCR. This sample carries around 140,000 clones, 88% of them seen once, and the ten largest clones take more than 0.5%. This sample is part of a study of cytomegalovirus exposure and HLA in healthy donors. The study, taken as a whole, reports: Productive status was seen about 87% or about 30% of the time for most TCR beta V segments in an earlier analysis.

Sequenced sample: PBMCs. The TCR comes from a woman between 35 and 50 years old in good health and CMV-seronegative.

The CDR3 nucleotides read TGTGCCAGCAGCTTAGAGGTCGCACAGGGGCTCTACGAGCAGTACTTC. The encoded protein is CASSLEVAQGLYEQYF. The rearrangement uses TRBV11-1 and TRBJ2-7; 7 bases map to TRBD1. This CDR3 region has 16 residues. Germline V gene sequence: CDR1 SGHAT, CDR2 FQDESV (reference sequence). The ends lost 1 base at V and 3 bases at J; junction bases unmatched: 9.